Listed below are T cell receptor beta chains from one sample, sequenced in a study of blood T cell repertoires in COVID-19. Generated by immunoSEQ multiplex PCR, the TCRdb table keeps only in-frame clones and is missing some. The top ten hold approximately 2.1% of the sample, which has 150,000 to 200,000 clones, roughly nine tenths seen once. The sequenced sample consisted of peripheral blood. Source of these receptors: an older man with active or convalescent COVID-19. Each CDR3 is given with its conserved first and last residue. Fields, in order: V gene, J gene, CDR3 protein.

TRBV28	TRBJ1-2	CASSGTAYGYTF
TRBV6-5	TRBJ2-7	CASNIQGPSYEQYF
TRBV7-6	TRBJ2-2	CASSPRVGGNTGELFF
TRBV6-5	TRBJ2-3	CASSYAGGQDTQYF
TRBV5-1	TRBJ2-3	CASSLGLETDTQYF
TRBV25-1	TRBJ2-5	CASSGKTGEWETQYF
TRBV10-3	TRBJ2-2	CATRTRGATGELFF
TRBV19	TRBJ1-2	CASSLGQFMPYGYTF
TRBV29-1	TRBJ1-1	CSVEDWTGMGTEAFF
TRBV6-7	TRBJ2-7	CASAGGAGYEQYF
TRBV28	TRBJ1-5	CAGGSRTPQHF
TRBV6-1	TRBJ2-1	CASSKAGGITNEQFF
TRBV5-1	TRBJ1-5	CASSLGDGNQPQHF
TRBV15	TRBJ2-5	CATSRDLVAGGWTQYF
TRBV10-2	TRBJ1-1	CASGGRGHTEAFF
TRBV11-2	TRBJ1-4	CASSHEGGGKLFF
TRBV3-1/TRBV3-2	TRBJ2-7	CASSQGTGRYEQYF
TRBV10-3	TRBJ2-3	CAISERPSVTDTQYF
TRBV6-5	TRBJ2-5	CATEEGGRAETQYF
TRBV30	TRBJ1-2	CAWSISTGDGYTF
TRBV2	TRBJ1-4	CASSVWGASNEKLFF
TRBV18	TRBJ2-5	CASSPLRDTQGKTQYF
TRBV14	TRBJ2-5	CASSRQGTGETQYF
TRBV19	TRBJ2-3	CASSIGWGRATGTQYF
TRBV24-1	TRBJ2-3	CATSDLRQASDTQYF
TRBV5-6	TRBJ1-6	CASSFSGTANSPLHF
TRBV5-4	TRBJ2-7	CASSFNGGGTSPYEQYF
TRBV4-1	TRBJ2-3	CASSQSGRGGSWADTQYF